This T cell receptor (beta chain) was recovered during a study of cytomegalovirus exposure and HLA in healthy donors. The study ran its PCR with 60 Vbeta and 13 Jbeta primers. In the authors' methods: Per a later analysis, the number of unique TCR beta chains was around 80 million, of which around 10 million were shared. Assay: immunoSEQ multiplex PCR; the TCRdb copy retains only in-frame clones and omits some. V and J calls and clone size are copied from that table; D and trimming were computed from the DNA. This sample has about 150,000 clones; roughly 70% occur once, and the top ten carry 2.1%. This clone was counted between two and nine times. The CDR3 totals 19 residues. Trimming cost V 2 bases and J 7 bases; bases outside gene matches: 15. Per the germline V gene, CDR1 is LGHNA and CDR2 is YNFKEQ.

This sequence originates from a man aged 25-45 years in good health and CMV-seronegative. V is TRBV4-2 and J is TRBJ2-1, with TRBD1 matching 12 bases. Material: PBMCs. Written as DNA, the CDR3 is TGTGCCAGCAGCCAACCAAAATGGGGACAGGGGGCTTCGATAAATGAGCAGTTCTTC. Translated: CASSQPKWGQGASINEQFF.